This paragraph reports one T cell receptor beta chain. The CDR3 loop spans 14 amino acids. Germline assignment: CDR1 MGHDK and CDR2 SYGVNS. J was trimmed by 8 bases and V by 6 bases; bases with no gene match: 10. TCRdb re-called the PCR reads through MiXCR, storing one row per CDR3 protein. The sample has some 11,000 distinct CDR3 sequences; 27% are singletons. This specimen belongs to a study of immune characterization of retroperitoneal liposarcoma. Sequencing input: tumor tissue. This receptor was obtained from a male donor with retroperitoneal liposarcoma. The chain carries TRBV25-1 and TRBJ1-2, with 9 positions matching TRBD1. The CDR3 region has the DNA TGTGCCAGCAGCAGAACCGGGACAGGGAGGGGCTACACCTTC. Its translation is CASSRTGTGRGYTF.